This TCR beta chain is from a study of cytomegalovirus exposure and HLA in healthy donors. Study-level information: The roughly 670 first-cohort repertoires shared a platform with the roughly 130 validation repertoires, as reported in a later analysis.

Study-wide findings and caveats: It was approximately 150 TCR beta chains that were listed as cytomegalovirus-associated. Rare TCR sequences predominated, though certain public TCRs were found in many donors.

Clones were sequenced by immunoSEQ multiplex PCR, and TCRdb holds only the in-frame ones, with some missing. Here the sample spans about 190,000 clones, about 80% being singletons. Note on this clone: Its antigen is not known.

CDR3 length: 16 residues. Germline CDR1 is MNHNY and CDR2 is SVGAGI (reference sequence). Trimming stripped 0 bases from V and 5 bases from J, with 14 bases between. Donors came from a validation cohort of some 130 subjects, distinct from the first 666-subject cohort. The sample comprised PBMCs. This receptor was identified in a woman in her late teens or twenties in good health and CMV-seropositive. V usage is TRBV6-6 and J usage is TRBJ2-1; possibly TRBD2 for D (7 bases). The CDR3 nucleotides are TGTGCCAGCAGTTACTCGGCGGGGGCCGGGGACAATGAGCAGTTCTTC. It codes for CASSYSAGAGDNEQFF.